In its sample, the clone carrying this T cell receptor (beta chain) was seen many times. Antigen unknown. This CDR3 comprises 16 residues. V lost 3 bases and J lost 4, with 21 bases in between. CDR1 is DFQATT, CDR2 SNEGSKA, per germline (reference sequence). One entry per CDR3 protein, called by TCRdb with MiXCR from the 5' RACE reads. The sample lists 70,000 or so distinct CDR3 sequences; approximately 6.2% were seen once. The data stem from a study of T cells after yellow fever vaccination. General observations from the study: Any FACS-sorted repertoire could hold abundant clonotypes that contaminate it from the bulk population.

Material: CD4+ T cells sorted from PBMCs, obtained more than 14 days after the first yellow fever vaccination. V usage is TRBV20-1 and J usage is TRBJ2-5; D is perhaps TRBD1 (6 bases). The receptor comes from a man between 18 and 29 years old who received the YFV17D yellow fever vaccine. The CDR3 loop is CSASRLPQGRRETQYF. CDR3 in DNA: TGCAGTGCTAGCCGTCTCCCGCAGGGGCGTAGAGAGACCCAGTACTTC.